This section outlines one T cell receptor beta chain sequence together with its context. This specimen belongs to a study of blood T cell repertoires in COVID-19. Sequencing used immunoSEQ multiplex PCR; TCRdb keeps in-frame clones, though not all of them. Here the sample spans tens of thousands of clones, 70% to 85% being singletons. Per the germline V gene, CDR1 is DFQATT and CDR2 is SNEGSKA (reference sequence). This CDR3 is built from 16 residues. Losses at the gene ends were 3 bases for V and 4 bases for J; bases not matched to a gene: 12. The source of this sequence is a human donor in a cohort sampled during active COVID-19. The genes are TRBV20-1 and TRBJ2-7, with 10 bases lining up with TRBD1. Sequencing used peripheral blood. CDR3: CSASGGSGDRGYEQYF. The CDR3 nucleotides are TGCAGTGCTAGTGGGGGTTCTGGGGACAGGGGTTACGAGCAGTACTTC.